A single sample is the source of the 7 T cell receptor beta chains below, sequenced in a study of cytomegalovirus exposure and HLA in healthy donors. 60 Vbeta and 13 Jbeta primers were used in PCR. Produced via immunoSEQ multiplex PCR; TCRdb's table is partial and in-frame only. The repertoire includes about 110,000 clones, roughly four fifths of them detected once, and 1.6% sits in the top ten. Source material: PBMCs. These receptors all stem from a man between 50 and 59 years old in good health and CMV-seronegative.

The V gene is TRBV27, the J gene TRBJ2-1, with D uncertain. V shed 2 bases and J shed 9 bases, with 11 bases lying between them. Germline values: CDR1 MNHEY, CDR2 SMNVEV (reference sequence). The CDR3 totals 13 residues. The CDR3 DNA follows: TGTGCCAGCAGTTTACTGGGCCCCAGTGAGCAGTTCTTC. As protein: CASSLLGPSEQFF.

The V gene is TRBV21-1, the J gene TRBJ1-2; the table assigns TRBD1, which was not confirmed against the DNA. TRBV21-1 is reported as a pseudogene. CDR3 size: 15 residues. The DNA for the CDR3 is TGTGCCAGCAGCCGTTCCGGGACATTGGGCTATGGCTACACCTTC. Translation: CASSRSGTLGYGYTF.

This clone was seen more than once but under ten times. V gene TRBV4-1 combines with J gene TRBJ1-2; the D is unclear. The V end was cut by 1 base, the J end by 0 bases, with 15 bases between. Germline lookup yields CDR1 MGHRA and CDR2 YSYEKL. The CDR3 totals 17 residues. The CDR3 nucleotides are TGCGCCAGCAGCCAAGGTCGCGGATTCGGCGCTAACTATGGCTACACCTTC. Protein: CASSQGRGFGANYGYTF.

The table lists this clone with a count of one. The chain combines TRBV18 with TRBJ1-2; 7 bases map to TRBD1. The CDR3 is 15 amino acids. Germline trimming cut 5 bases from V and 0 bases from J; bases unmatched to any gene: 6. Germline V CDR1 and CDR2: KGHSH, LQKENI. The DNA of the CDR3 is TGTGCCAGCTCATCGGGACAGACAGCTAACTATGGCTACACCTTC. This translates into CASSSGQTANYGYTF.

The chain combines TRBV13 with TRBJ2-5; 9 positions agree with TRBD1. Germline V gene sequence: CDR1 PRHDT, CDR2 FYEKMQ (reference sequence). CDR3 length: 16 residues. Trimming cost V 2 bases and J 4 bases; bases outside gene matches: 8. The CDR3 DNA sequence: TGTGCCAGCAGCTTACGCTTGGACAGGGGCAGAGAGACCCAGTACTTC. As protein: CASSLRLDRGRETQYF.

This clone was counted a single time. V is TRBV27 and J is TRBJ1-1, with 8 bases aligning to TRBD1. The CDR3 contains 17 residues. Germline V CDR1 and CDR2: MNHEY, SMNVEV (reference sequence). V shed 5 bases, J shed 5 bases, and the junction held 16 bases outside the gene matches. The CDR3 DNA is TGTGCCAGCAGTAAAATCCCCGGACAGGGCGATCGGACTGAAGCTTTCTTT. It specifies CASSKIPGQGDRTEAFF.

The CDR3 nucleotides read TGTGCTAGTCAGGCAGGGGACACTAGCAATCAGCCCCAGCATTTT. Protein: CASQAGDTSNQPQHF. The genes are TRBV12-5 and TRBJ1-5, with D possibly being TRBD1 (6 bases). The CDR3 totals 15 residues. The V gene lost 8 bases and the J gene lost 0 bases, with 14 bases spanning the gap. The germline V gene encodes CDR1 LGHNT and CDR2 FRNRAP.